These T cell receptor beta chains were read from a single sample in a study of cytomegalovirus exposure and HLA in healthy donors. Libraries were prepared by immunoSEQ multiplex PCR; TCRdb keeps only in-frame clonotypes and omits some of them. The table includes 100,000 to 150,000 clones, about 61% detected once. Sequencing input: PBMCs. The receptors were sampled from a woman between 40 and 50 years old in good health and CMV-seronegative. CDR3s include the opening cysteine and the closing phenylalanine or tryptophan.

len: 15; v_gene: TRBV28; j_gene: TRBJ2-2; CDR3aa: CASSSGQGAAGELFF
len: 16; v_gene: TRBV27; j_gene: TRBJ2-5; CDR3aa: CASSPASGEYQETQYF
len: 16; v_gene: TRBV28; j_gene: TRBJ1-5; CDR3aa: CASTSFVGTGGQPQHF
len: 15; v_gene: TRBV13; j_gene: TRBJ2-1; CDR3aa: CASSLVQGSYNEQFF
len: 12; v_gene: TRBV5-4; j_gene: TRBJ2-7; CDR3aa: CASSWGDYEQYF
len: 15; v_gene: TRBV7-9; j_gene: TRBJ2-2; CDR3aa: CASTLSGADTGELFF
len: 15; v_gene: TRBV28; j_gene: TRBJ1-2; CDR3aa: CASCIEGAVIYGYTF
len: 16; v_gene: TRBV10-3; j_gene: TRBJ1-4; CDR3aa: CAISEPTRTGPEKLFF
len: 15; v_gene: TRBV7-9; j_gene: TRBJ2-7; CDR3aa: CASSSGGTGRNEQYF
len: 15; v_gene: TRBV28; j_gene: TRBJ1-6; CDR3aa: CASMERTGLNSPLHF
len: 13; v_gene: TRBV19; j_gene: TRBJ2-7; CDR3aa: CASSIAPSYEQYF
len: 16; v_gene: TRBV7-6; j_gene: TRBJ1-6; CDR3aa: CASSSTGSSYNSPLHF
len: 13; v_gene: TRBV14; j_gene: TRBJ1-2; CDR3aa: CASTRDRGYGYTF
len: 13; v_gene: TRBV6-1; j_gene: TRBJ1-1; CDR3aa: CASSEGAVSEAFF
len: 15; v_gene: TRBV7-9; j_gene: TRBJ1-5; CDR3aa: CASSWGTDSNQPQHF
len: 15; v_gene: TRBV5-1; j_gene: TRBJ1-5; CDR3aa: CASSLNGGNNQPQHF
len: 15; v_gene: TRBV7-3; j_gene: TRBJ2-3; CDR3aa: CASSYRAGWTDTQYF
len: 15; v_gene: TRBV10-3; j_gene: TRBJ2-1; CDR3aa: CAISESSRVDPEQFF
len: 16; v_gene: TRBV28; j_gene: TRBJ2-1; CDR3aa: CASSLYKAIAGDEQFF
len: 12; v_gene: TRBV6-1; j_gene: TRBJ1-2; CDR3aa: CASSVNRGGYTF
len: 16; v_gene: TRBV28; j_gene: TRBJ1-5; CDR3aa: CASRRTLDRASSPQHF
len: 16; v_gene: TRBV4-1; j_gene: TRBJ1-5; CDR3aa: CASSQGPQGAFQPQHF
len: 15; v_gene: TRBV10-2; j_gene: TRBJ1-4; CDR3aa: CASSDPLSTNEKLFF
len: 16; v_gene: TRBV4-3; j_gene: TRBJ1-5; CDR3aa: CASSQSYGESNQPQHF
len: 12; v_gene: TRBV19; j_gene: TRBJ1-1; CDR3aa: CASSTGNTEAFF
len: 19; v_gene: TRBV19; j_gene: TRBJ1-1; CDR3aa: CASSILRQGRQGRNTEAFF
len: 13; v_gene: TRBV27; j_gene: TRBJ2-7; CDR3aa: CASSFSPSYEQYF
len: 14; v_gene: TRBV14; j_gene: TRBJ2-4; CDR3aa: CASSQQQGGAIQYF
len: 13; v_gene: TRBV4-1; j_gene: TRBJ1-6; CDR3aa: CASSQNWEGPLHF
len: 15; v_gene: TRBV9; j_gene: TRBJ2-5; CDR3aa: CASSASRGNQETQYF
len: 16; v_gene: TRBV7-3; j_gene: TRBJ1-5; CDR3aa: CASSLTPDRYNQPQHF
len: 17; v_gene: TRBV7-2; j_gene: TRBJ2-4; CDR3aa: CASSLASGGVAKNIQYF
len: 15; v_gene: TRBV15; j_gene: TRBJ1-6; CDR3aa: CATSEETGPNSPLHF
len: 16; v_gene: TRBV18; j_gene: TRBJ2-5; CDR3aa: CAGSPPLAGGRETQYF
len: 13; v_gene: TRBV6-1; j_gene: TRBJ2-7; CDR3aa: CASDDRFTYEQYF
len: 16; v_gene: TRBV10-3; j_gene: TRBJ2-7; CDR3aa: CAISESGGGPPYEQYF
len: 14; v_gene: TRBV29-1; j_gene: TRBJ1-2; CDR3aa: CSVEVAPRSYGYTF
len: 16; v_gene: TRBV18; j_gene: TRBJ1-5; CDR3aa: CASSVIQGAGNQPQHF
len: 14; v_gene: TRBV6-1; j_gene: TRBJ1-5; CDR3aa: CASSEARGNQPQHF
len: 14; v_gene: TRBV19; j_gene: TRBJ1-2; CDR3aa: CASSISTGGYGYTF
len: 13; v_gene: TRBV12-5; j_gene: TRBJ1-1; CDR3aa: CASGAGGRTEAFF
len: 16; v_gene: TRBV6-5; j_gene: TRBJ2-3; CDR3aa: CASSYSQRGSTDTQYF
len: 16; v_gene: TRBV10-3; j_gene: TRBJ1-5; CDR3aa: CAISESSGGIGQPQHF
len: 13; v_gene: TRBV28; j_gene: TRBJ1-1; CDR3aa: CASSLAGVTEAFF
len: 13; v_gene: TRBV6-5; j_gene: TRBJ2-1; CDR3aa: CASGLAGGNEQFF
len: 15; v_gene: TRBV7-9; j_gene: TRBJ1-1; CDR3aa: CASSLVGARRTEAFF
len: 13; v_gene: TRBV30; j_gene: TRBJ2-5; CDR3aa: CAWSVLVSETQYF
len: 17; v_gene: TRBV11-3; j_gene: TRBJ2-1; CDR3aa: CASSSDPPSGVYNEQFF
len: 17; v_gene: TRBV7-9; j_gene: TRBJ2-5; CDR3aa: CASSMTAPGTGRETQYF
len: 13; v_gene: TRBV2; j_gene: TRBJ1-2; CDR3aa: CASREGGVYGYTF
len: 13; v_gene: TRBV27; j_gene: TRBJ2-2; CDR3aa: CASRQSGVGELFF
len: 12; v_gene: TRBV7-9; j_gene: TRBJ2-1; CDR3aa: CASSPEGDEQFF
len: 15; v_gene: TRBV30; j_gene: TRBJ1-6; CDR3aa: CAWRGDRGLKSPLHF
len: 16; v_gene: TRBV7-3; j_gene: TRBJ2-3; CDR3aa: CASSSTGGAVGDTQYF
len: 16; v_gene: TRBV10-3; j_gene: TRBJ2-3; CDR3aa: CAISELGEGITDTQYF
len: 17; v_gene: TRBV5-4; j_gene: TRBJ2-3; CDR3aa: CASSQADRGSFLDTQYF
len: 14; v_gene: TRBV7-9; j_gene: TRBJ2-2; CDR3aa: CASSYREGTGELFF
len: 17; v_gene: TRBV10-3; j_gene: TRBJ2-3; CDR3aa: CAISVNREQSLTDTQYF